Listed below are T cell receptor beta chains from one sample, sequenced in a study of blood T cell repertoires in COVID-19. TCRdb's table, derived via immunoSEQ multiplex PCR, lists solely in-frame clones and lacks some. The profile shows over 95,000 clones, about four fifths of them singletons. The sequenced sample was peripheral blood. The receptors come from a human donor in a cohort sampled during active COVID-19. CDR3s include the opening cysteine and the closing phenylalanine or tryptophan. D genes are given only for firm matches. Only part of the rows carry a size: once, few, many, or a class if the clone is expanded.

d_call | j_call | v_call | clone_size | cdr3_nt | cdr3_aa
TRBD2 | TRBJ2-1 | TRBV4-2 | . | TGTGCCAGCAGCCAAACAACCGGGACTAGACTGTTCTTC | CASSQTTGTRLFF
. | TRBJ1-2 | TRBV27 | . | TGTGCCAGCACCGCTACGGTTACCAGGGGTGAAGGTGGCTACACCTTC | CASTATVTRGEGGYTF
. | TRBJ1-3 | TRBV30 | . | TGTGCCTGGAGTGTAAGAGGGGGTGGAAACACCATATATTTT | CAWSVRGGGNTIYF
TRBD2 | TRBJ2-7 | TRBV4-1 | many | TGCGCCAGCAGCCAGGCTCTTCTAGCGGCATCCCGCGAGCAGTACTTC | CASSQALLAASREQYF
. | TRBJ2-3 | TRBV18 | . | TGTGCCAGCTCACCCAGTACAGATACGCAGTATTTT | CASSPSTDTQYF
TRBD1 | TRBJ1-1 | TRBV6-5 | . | TGTGCCAGCAGTTCAGCCGGGACAGGGCGGAACACTGAAGCTTTCTTT | CASSSAGTGRNTEAFF
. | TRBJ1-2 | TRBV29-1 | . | TGCAGCGTTGAAGATGGCGGGTCGAGCTATGGCTACACCTTC | CSVEDGGSSYGYTF
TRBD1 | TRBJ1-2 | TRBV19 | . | TGTGCCAGTATTTCCTCAGGGGGCGCGTCTGGCTACACCTTC | CASISSGGASGYTF
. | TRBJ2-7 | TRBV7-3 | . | TGTGCCAGCAGCTTAACCTCAACAGACAACTCCTACGAGCAGTACTTC | CASSLTSTDNSYEQYF
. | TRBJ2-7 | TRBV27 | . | TGTGCCAGCAGTTTATCGATAAGGGGGGGAGGTGAGCAGTACTTC | CASSLSIRGGGEQYF
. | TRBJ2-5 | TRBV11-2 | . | TGTGCCAGCAGCTCCTCACGTGGGGCCAAGACCCAGTACTTC | CASSSSRGAKTQYF
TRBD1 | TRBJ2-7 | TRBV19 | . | TGTGCCAGTAGTACTATGGGAAGGCCGACAGGGGGCAACGAGCAGTACTTC | CASSTMGRPTGGNEQYF
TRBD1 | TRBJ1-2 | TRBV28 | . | TGTGCCAGCAGTTCCCCAGGGGGCGTCGAAGGTGGCTACACCTTC | CASSSPGGVEGGYTF
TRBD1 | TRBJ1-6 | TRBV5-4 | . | TGTGCCAGCAGCTTGACAGGGGTTAATTCACCCCTCCACTTT | CASSLTGVNSPLHF
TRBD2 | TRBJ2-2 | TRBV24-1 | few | TGTGCCACCAGTGCGGGGGGGAACACCGGGGAGCTGTTTTTT | CATSAGGNTGELFF
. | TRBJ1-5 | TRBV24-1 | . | TGTGCCACCGCTGGAGCCCCTGGGCCCCAGCATTTT | CATAGAPGPQHF
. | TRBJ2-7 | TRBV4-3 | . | TGCGCCAGCAGCCAAGCACACAGGGGAGGCCACGAGCAGTACTTC | CASSQAHRGGHEQYF
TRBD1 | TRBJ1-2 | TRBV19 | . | TGTGCCAGTAGTAGCCGGGGACAGGGGGCCTATGGCTACACCTTC | CASSSRGQGAYGYTF